A selection of T cell receptor beta chains follows, all from one sample in a study of blood T cell repertoires in COVID-19. The method was immunoSEQ multiplex PCR; TCRdb's version includes in-frame clones alone and lacks a portion of them. The sample shows approximately 300,000 clones, roughly 86% of them seen only once. The sample was peripheral blood. The receptors were sampled from a woman aged 50 to 60 with acute or convalescent COVID-19. Both conserved end residues are part of each CDR3. The D gene is left open where the match is weak. Size is stated for part of the rows, as once, few or many counts, or as a class when the clone is expanded.

v_gene	abundance	d_gene	j_gene	CDR3aa	CDR3nt
TRBV21-1	NA	NA	TRBJ2-7	CASSKGGGRIPLYEQYF	TGTGCCAGCAGCAAAGGAGGAGGGAGGATCCCCCTCTACGAGCAGTACTTC
TRBV21-1	NA	NA	TRBJ2-2	CASSKAKVEAGELFF	TGTGCCAGCAGCAAGGCGAAGGTGGAGGCCGGGGAGCTGTTTTTT
TRBV2	NA	NA	TRBJ1-1	CASSERGASNTEAFF	TGTGCCAGCAGTGAACGGGGGGCCTCGAACACTGAAGCTTTCTTT
TRBV9	NA	NA	TRBJ1-3	CASSVDIHSGNTIYF	TGTGCCAGCAGCGTAGACATTCACTCTGGAAACACCATATATTTT
TRBV7-2	NA	NA	TRBJ2-7	CASSLGGSNEQYF	TGTGCCAGCAGCTTAGGCGGGTCCAACGAGCAGTACTTC
TRBV6-2/TRBV6-3	NA	TRBD2	TRBJ2-2	CASSFRLAGSVSGELFF	TGTGCCAGCAGTTTCCGACTAGCGGGATCCGTTTCCGGGGAGCTGTTTTTT
TRBV29-1	few	NA	TRBJ2-1	CSVEPALSSYNEQFF	TGCAGCGTTGAACCAGCGCTAAGCTCCTACAATGAGCAGTTCTTC
TRBV11-2	NA	NA	TRBJ2-7	CASSLRGYEQYF	TGTGCCAGCAGCTTACGGGGGTACGAGCAGTACTTC
TRBV28	NA	NA	TRBJ2-1	CASTSPGTLNNEQFF	TGTGCCAGCACCTCCCCCGGGACATTAAACAATGAGCAGTTCTTC
TRBV4-3	NA	TRBD2	TRBJ2-1	CASSQWTSGRPQGLSEQFF	TGCGCCAGCAGCCAATGGACTAGCGGGAGGCCCCAGGGTTTGAGTGAGCAGTTCTTC
TRBV6-1	NA	NA	TRBJ2-5	CASSELGVAIQETQYF	TGTGCCAGCAGTGAACTGGGAGTCGCGATACAAGAGACCCAGTACTTC
TRBV28	NA	NA	TRBJ2-3	CASSYTLETSTDTQYF	TGTGCCAGCAGCTATACACTAGAGACATCCACAGATACGCAGTATTTT
TRBV6-2/TRBV6-3	NA	NA	TRBJ2-1	CASSFRDSKRYNEQFF	TGTGCCAGCAGTTTTCGCGACTCCAAAAGATACAATGAGCAGTTCTTC
TRBV5-1	NA	NA	TRBJ2-5	CASSLALQPEQTQYF	TGCGCCAGCAGCTTGGCCTTACAGCCCGAGCAGACCCAGTACTTC
TRBV5-5	NA	TRBD2	TRBJ2-7	CASSLVAGERNEQYF	TGTGCCAGCAGCTTGGTAGCGGGAGAAAGGAACGAGCAGTACTTC
TRBV28	NA	NA	TRBJ2-1	CASSLSGLSYNEQFF	TGTGCCAGCAGTTTAAGCGGGCTCTCCTACAATGAGCAGTTCTTC